This T cell receptor (beta chain) appears in the sequencing data of a study of CD8 T cells in ankylosing spondylitis. Study findings and constraints: Past studies reported some motif variants in reactive arthritis synovial fluid and blood.

TCRdb ran MiXCR on the 5' RACE reads and lists one entry per CDR3 protein. The sample contains 110,000 to 150,000 distinct CDR3 sequences, approximately 9.2% of which appear only once. For this clonotype: Its specificity is unknown.

The CDR3 runs 17 residues. Per the germline V gene, CDR1 is SGHRS and CDR2 is YFSETQ. V shed 0 bases, J shed 2 bases, and the junction held 7 bases outside the gene matches. The clonotype comes from a male donor with ankylosing spondylitis. The chain recombines TRBV5-1 with TRBJ2-3; 9 bases map to TRBD2. Source material: synovial fluid, either unsorted or a sorted T cell fraction (not recorded which). The CDR3 DNA follows: TGCGCCAGCAGCTTGGGGGTGGCTAGCGGGGCCACAGATACGCAGTATTTT. As protein: CASSLGVASGATDTQYF.